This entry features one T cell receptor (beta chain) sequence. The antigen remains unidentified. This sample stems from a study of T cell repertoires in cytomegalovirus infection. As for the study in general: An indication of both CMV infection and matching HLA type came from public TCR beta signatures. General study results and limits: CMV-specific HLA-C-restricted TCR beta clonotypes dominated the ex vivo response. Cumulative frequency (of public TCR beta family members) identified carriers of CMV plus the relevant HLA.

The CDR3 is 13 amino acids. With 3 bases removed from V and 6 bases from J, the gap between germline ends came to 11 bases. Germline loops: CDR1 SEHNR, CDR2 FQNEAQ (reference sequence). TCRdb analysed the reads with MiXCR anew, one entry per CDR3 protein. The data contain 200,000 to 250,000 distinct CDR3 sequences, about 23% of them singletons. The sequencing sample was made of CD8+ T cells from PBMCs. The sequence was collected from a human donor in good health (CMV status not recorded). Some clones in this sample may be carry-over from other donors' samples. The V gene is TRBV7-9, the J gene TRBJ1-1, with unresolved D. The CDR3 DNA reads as TGTGCCAGCAGCTTGGGGAACGGCGCTGAAGCTTTCTTT. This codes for CASSLGNGAEAFF.